Sequencing of this T cell receptor beta chain was carried out in a study of T cell clonotyping in hematopoietic cell transplantation (dated by TCRdb to about 2021). At the level of the whole study: The study collected approximately 130 blood samples from about 40 consecutive transplant recipients and their related donors. Recruitment of patients ran from 2015 to early 2017, and follow-up continued until late 2020 or until death. The full study reports these points: After transplant, TCR diversity in recipients dropped, and pathologically expanded clonotypes increased progressively from day 30 to day 180. Only a small fraction of recipient repertoires overlapped donor repertoires, with over 95% appearing de novo at the given depth. Donor and pretransplant recipient Inverse Simpson Index values predicted broader posttransplant TCR repertoire diversity. The sample size was limited, and because cells were not sorted, the contributions of CD4 and CD8 repertoires could not be separated.

Relative to germline, V is 3 bases shorter and J is 2 bases shorter, with 13 bases between their ends. There are 15 amino acids in the CDR3, from cysteine to phenylalanine inclusive. Kept here is only the CDR3 DNA, which spans 45 bases and is read in frame from base 1. Per the germline V gene, MNHEY is the CDR1 and SVGAGI is the CDR2. Blood samples for TCR beta sequencing were provided by related transplant donors. Nuclei Lysis Solution was used to extract genomic DNA from fresh or cryopreserved unfractionated peripheral blood mononuclear cells. TCR beta CDR3 regions were amplified from genomic DNA with the immunoSEQ assay, a bias-controlled multiplex PCR using V- and J-specific primers. A second PCR step added a proprietary barcode and Illumina adapter sequences to the CDR3 amplicons. An Illumina MiSeq instrument was used for sequencing of the CDR3 libraries. In the original analysis: Export and quality control were handled in immunoSEQ Analyzer 3.0, while downstream analyses relied on R Bioconductor and Immunarch. Only productive rearrangements within the normalized downsampled data set were used in the calculation of repertoire metrics. Pathologically expanded clonotypes were defined as those larger than 5 templates in the normalized cohort. Repertoire diversity was measured with the Inverse Simpson Index. To capture all clonotypes, the CMV-specificity analyses were run on the non-normalized data set. TCRdb's version of the immuneACCESS table is confined to in-frame rearrangements and falls short of the full clone set. An unresolved V gene accounts for under half of the shortfall where checked; the remainder is of unknown origin. The DNA was the basis for D and trimming; V, J and clone size are from that table. Within this sample are 15,000 to 20,000 clones, with 65% to 85% of them counted one time only. The top ten clones comprise roughly 14% of the sample.

In the case of this clone: There is no known antigen for this receptor. Base qualities are not at hand, and no much larger clone is one base apart.

Material: peripheral blood mononuclear cells. The V and J genes are TRBV6-5 and TRBJ2-5; there is no confident call for the D gene. This receptor was identified in a man in his sixties in good health. Some clones in this sample may be carry-over from other donors' samples. The bases are TGTGCCAGCAGTTATCTCGCCGGATTTCAAGAGACCCAGTACTTC. This yields the protein CASSYLAGFQETQYF.